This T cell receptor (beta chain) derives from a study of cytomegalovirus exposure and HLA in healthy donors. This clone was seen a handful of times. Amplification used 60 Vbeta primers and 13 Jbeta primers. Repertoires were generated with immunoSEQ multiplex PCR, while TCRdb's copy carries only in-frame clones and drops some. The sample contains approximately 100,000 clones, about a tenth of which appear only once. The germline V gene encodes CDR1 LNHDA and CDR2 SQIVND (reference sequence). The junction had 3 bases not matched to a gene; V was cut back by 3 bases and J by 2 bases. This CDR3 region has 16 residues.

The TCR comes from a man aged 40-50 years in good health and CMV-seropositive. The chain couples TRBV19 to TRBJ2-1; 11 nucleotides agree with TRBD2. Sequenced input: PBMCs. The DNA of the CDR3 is TGTGCCAGTAGTATGGGGACTAGCGGACCCTACAATGAGCAGTTCTTC. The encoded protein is CASSMGTSGPYNEQFF.